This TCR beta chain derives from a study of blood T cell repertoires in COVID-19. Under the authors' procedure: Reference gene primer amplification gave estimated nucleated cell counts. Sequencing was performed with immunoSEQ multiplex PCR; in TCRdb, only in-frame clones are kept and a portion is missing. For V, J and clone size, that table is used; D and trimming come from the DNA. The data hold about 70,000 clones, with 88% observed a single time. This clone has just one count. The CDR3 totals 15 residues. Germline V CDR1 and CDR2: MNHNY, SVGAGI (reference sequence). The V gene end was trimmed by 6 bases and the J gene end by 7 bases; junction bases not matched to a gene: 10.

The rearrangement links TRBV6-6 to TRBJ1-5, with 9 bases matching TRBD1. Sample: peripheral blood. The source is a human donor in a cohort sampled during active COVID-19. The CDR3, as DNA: TGTGCCAGCAGGTCGACAGGGGGTGAATGGCAGCCCCAGCATTTT. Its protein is CASRSTGGEWQPQHF.